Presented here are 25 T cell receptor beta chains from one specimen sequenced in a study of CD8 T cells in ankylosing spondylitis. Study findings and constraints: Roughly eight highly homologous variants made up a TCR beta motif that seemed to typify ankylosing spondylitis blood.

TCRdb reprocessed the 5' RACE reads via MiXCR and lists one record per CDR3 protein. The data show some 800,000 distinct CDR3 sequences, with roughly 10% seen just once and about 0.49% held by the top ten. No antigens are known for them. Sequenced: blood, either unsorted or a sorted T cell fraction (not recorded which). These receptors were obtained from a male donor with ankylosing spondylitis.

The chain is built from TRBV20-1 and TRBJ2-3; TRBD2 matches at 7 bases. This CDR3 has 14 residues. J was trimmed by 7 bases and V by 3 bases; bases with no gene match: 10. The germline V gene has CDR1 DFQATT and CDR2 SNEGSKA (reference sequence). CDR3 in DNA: TGCAGTGCTAGCTGGCTAGCGGAGGGTAATACGCAGTATTTT. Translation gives CSASWLAEGNTQYF.

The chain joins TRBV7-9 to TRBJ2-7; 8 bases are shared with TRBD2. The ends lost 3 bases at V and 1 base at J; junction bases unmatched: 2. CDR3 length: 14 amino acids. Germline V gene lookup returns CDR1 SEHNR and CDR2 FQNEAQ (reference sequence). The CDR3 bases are TGTGCCAGCAGCTTCGGACTAGCTTCCTACGAGCAGTACTTC. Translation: CASSFGLASYEQYF.

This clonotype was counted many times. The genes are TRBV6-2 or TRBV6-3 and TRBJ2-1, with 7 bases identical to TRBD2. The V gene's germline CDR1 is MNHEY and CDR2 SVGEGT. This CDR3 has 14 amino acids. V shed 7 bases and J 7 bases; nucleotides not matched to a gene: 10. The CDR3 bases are TGTGCCAGCACTGGCGGGAGTTATTTGAATGAGCAGTTCTTC. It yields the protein CASTGGSYLNEQFF.

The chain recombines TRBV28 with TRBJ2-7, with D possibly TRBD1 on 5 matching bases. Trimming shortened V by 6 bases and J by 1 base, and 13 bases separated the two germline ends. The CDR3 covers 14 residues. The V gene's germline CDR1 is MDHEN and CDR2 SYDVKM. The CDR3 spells CASSPPRVSYEQYF. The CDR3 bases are TGTGCCAGCAGCCCACCCAGGGTTTCCTACGAGCAGTACTTC.

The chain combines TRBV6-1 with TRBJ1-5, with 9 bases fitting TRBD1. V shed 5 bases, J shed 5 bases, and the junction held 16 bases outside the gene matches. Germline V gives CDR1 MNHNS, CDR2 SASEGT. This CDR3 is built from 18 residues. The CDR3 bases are TGTGCCAGCAGTCCCCGGGACAGGGTAGTCGGCTATGATCAGCCCCAGCATTTT. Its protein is CASSPRDRVVGYDQPQHF.

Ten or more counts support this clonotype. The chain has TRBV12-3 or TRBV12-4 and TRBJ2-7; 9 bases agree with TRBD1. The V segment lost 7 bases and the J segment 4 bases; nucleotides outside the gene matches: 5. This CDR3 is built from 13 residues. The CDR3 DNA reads TGTGCCAGCATCCCGACAGGGGGTTACGAGCAGTACTTC. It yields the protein CASIPTGGYEQYF.

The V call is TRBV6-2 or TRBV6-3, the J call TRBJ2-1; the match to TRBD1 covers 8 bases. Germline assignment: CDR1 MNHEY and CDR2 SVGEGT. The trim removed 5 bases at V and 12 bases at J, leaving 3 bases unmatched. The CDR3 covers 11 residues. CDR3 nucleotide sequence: TGTGCCAGCAGTGACAGGGGCTCGCAGTTCTTC. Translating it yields CASSDRGSQFF.

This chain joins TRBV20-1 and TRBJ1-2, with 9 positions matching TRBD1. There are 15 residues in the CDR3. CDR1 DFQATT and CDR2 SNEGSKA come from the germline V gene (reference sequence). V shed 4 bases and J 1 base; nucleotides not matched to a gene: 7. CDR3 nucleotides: TGCAGTGCTACGGGACAGGGCCCTTTTAACTATGGCTACACCTTC. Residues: CSATGQGPFNYGYTF.

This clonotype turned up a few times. CDR3 residues: CASSPYAASGANVLTF. The CDR3 nucleotides are TGTGCCAGCAGCCCCTACGCCGCCTCTGGGGCCAACGTCCTGACTTTC. The gene calls are TRBV7-2 and TRBJ2-6; the D is unclear. CDR1 is SGHTA, CDR2 FQGNSA, per germline. CDR3 length: 16 residues. V was cut by 5 bases and J by 0 bases, with 11 bases left in between.

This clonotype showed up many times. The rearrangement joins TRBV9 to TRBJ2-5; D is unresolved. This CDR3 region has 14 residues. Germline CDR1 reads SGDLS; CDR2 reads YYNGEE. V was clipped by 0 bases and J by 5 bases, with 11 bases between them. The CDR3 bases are TGTGCCAGCAGCGTAGAAGGGCGGCGGGAGACCCAGTACTTC. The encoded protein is CASSVEGRRETQYF.

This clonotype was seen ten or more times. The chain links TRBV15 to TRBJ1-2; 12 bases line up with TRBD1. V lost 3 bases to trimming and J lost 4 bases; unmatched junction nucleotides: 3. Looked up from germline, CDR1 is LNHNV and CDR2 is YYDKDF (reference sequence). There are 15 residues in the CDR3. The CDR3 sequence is CATSRRDRGLYGYTF. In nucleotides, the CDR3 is TGTGCCACCAGCAGGAGGGACAGGGGGCTCTATGGCTACACCTTC.

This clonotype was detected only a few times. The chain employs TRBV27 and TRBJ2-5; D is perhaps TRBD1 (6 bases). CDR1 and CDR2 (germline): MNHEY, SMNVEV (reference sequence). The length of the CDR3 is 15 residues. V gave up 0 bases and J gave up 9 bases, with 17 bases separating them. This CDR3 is CASSLSIDRRYAQYF. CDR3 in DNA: TGTGCCAGCAGTTTATCGATAGACAGGAGATATGCCCAGTACTTC.

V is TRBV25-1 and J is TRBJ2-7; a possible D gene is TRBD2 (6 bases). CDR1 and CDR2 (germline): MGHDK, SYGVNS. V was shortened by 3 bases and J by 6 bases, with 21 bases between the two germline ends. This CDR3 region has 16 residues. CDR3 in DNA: TGTGCCAGCAGTGATGGGGGGTCTGCGGGGTATTTCGAGCAGTACTTC. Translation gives CASSDGGSAGYFEQYF.

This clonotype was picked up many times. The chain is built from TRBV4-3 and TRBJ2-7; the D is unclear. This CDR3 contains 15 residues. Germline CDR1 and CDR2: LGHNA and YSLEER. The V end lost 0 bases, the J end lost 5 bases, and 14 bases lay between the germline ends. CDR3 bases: TGCGCCAGCAGCCAAGATTGGACGGCTGCCGACGAGCAGTACTTC. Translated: CASSQDWTAADEQYF.

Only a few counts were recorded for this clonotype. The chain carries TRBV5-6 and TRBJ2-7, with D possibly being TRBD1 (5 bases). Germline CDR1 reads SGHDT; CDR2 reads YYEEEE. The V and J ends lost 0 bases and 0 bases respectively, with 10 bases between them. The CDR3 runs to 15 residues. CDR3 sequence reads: CASSLGGINSYEQYF. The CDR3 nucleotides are TGTGCCAGCAGCTTGGGGGGCATAAACTCCTACGAGCAGTACTTC.

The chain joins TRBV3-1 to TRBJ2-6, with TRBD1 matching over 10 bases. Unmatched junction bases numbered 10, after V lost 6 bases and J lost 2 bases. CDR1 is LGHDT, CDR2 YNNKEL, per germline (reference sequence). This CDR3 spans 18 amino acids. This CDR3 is CASSLTGTGATGANVLTF. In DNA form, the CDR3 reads TGTGCCAGCAGTCTGACCGGGACAGGGGCAACTGGGGCCAACGTCCTGACTTTC. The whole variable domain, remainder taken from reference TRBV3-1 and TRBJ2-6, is DTAVSQTPKYLVTQMGNDKSIKCEQNLGHDTMYWYKQDSKKFLKIMFSYNNKELIINETVPNRFSPKSPDKAHLNLHINSLELGDSAVYFCASSLTGTGATGANVLTFGAGSRLTVL.

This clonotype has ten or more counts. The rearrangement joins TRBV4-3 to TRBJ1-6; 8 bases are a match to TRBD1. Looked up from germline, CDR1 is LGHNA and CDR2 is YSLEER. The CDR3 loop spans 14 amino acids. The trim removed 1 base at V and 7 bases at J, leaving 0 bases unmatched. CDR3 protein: CASSQGTGNSPLHF. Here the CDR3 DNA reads TGCGCCAGCAGCCAAGGGACAGGGAATTCACCCCTCCACTTT.

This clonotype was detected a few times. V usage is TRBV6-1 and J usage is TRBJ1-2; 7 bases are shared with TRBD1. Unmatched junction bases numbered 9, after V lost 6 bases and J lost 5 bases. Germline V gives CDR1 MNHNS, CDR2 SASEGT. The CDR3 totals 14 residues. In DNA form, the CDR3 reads TGTGCCAGCAGCCCCGGACAGGTTAGGTATGGCTACACCTTC. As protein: CASSPGQVRYGYTF.

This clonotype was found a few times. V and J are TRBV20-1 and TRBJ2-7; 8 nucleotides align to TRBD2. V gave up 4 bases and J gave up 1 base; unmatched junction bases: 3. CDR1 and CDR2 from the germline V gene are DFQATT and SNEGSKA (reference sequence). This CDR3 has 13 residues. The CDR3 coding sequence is TGCAGTGCTATAGCGGGGCTATCCTACGAGCAGTACTTC. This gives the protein CSAIAGLSYEQYF.

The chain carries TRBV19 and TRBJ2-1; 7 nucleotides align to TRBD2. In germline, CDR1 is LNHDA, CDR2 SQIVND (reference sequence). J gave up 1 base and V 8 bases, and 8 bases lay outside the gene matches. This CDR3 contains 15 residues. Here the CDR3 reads CASRGSGASYNEQFF. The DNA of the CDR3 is TGTGCCAGTCGAGGGAGCGGGGCTTCCTACAATGAGCAGTTCTTC.

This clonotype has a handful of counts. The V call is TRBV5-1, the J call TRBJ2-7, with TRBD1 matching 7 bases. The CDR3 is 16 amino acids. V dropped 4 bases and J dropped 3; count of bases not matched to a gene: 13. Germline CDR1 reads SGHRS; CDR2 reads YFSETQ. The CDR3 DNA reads TGCGCCAGCAGCGTGGGGGACAGTCTTAGGGTCTACGAGCAGTACTTC. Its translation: CASSVGDSLRVYEQYF.

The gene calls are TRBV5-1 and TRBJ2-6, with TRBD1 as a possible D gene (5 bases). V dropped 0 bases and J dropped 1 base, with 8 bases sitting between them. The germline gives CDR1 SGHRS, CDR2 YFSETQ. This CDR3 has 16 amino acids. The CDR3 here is CASSLDAGSGANVLTF. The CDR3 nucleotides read TGCGCCAGCAGCTTGGACGCAGGGTCTGGGGCCAACGTCCTGACTTTC.

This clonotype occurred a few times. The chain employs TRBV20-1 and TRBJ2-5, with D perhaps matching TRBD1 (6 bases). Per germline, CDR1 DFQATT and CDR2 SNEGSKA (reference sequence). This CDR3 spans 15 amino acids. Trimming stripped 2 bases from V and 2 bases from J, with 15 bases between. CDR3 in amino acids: CSARSRGRTQETQYF. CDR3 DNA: TGCAGTGCTAGATCCAGGGGCCGTACTCAAGAGACCCAGTACTTC.

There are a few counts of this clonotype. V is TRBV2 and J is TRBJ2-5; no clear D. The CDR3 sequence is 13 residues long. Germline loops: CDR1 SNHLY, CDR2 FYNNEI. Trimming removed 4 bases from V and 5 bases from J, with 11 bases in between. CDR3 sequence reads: CASSAIVQETQYF. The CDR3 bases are TGTGCCAGCAGTGCGATCGTTCAGGAGACCCAGTACTTC.

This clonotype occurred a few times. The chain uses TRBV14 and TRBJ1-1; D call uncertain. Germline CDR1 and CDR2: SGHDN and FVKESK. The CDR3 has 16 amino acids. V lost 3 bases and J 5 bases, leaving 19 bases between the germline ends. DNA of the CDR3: TGTGCCAGCAGCCAGATTAAAGTGCTGGATTGGACTGAAGCTTTCTTT. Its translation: CASSQIKVLDWTEAFF.